This T cell receptor (beta chain) was found in a study of cytomegalovirus exposure and HLA in healthy donors. The study, taken as a whole, reports: Associated with HLA alleles at 0.05 false discovery rate in a later analysis were 16,951 TCR beta sequences. Excluded: some indistinguishable V segments such as TRBV6-2 and TRBV6-3.

With 60 Vbeta and 13 Jbeta primers, the PCR was carried out. Repertoires were generated with immunoSEQ multiplex PCR, while TCRdb's copy carries only in-frame clones and drops some. The sample includes more than 200,000 clones, approximately 80% of them seen just once. Germline V gene sequence: CDR1 MDHEN, CDR2 SYDVKM. The V gene lost 6 bases and the J gene lost 3 bases, with 15 bases spanning the gap. The CDR3 is made up of 14 amino acids. Note on this clone: Its antigen is unknown.

V usage is TRBV28 and J usage is TRBJ2-7; D gene ambiguous. The sequencing input was PBMCs. The sequence came from a girl aged 5-17 years in good health and CMV-seronegative. The CDR3 loop reads CASSLNGGDYEQYF. The DNA for the CDR3 is TGTGCCAGCAGCCTGAATGGCGGCGACTACGAGCAGTACTTC.